The sample holds a few counts of the clone carrying this T cell receptor beta chain. Its specificity is not known. The entry originates in a study of T cells after yellow fever vaccination. Study-wide results and caveats: Detected again after the booster were most primary-vaccination clones, at 96% CD4 and 70% to 90% CD8. High-abundance clonotypes from the bulk population could contaminate FACS-sorted repertoires.

V dropped 8 bases and J dropped 8; count of bases not matched to a gene: 10. Germline CDR1 and CDR2: MNHEY and SMNVEV (reference sequence). The CDR3 consists of 14 residues. TCRdb independently ran MiXCR on the 5' RACE reads; one entry per CDR3 protein. The data contain under 700,000 distinct CDR3 sequences, roughly 17% of them seen just once; the ten biggest clones take up approximately 15%. The input for sequencing was PBMCs, taken 5 days after the first yellow fever vaccination. The chain joins TRBV27 to TRBJ2-3; TRBD1 matches at 10 bases. This TCR came from a man between 18 and 29 years old who received the YFV17D yellow fever vaccine. This CDR3 reads CASRPGQGSGTQYF. As DNA, the CDR3 is TGTGCCAGCCGTCCGGGACAGGGGTCGGGTACGCAGTATTTT.